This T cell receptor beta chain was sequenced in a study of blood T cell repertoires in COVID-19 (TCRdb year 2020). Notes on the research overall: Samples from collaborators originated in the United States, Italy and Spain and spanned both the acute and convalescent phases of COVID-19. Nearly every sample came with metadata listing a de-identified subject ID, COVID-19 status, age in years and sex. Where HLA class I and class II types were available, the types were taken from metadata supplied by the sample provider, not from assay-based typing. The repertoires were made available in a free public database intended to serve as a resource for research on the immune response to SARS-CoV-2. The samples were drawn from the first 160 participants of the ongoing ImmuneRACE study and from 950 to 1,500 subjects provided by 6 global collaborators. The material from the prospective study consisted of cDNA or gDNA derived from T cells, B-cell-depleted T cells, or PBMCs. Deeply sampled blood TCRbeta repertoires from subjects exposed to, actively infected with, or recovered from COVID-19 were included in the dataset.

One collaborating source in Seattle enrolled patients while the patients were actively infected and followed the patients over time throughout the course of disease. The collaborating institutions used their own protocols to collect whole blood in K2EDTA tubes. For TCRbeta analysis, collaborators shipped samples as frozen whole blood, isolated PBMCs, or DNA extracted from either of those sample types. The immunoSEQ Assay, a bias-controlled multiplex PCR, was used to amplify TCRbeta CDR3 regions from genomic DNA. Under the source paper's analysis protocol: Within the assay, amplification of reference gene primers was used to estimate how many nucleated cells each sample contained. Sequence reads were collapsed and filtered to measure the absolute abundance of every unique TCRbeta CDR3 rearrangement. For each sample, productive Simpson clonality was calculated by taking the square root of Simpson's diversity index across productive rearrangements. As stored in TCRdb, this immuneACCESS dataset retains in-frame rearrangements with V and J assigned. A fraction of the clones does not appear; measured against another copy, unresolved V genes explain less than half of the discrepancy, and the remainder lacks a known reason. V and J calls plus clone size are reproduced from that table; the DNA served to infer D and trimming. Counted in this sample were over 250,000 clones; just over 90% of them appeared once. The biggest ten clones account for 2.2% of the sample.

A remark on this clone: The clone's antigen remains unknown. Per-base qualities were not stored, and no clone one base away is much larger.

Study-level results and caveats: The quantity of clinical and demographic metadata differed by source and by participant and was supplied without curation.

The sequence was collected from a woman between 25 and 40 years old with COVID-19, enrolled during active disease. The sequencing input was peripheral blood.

The base sequence is TGTGCCAGCAGTGTCAGCGGGGAGACCCAGTACTTC. Translation gives CASSVSGETQYF. Recombination joined TRBV25-1 with TRBJ2-5, with TRBD2 as a weak D call on 6 bases. The germline V gene specifies MGHDK as CDR1 and SYGVNS as CDR2. V is shortened by 4 bases, J by 5 bases, and the region joining them spans 8 bases. The CDR3 spans 12 residues, from the cysteine through the phenylalanine. CDR3 DNA only is kept here, 36 bases in frame from base 1.